The rows below give T cell receptor beta chains drawn from one sample of a study of preoperative IRX-2 immunotherapy in early breast cancer. TCRdb's copy holds only in-frame clones and misses some; the assay was immunoSEQ multiplex PCR. The sample has under 20,000 clones; around four fifths are singletons. Here the sequenced sample was lymph node tissue, taken after IRX-2 immunotherapy. The receptors originated from a human donor with breast cancer. CDR3s include the opening cysteine and the closing phenylalanine or tryptophan. The order of the fields is clone size, J gene, D gene, V gene, CDR3 DNA, CDR3 protein. A D gene is named only where the DNA matches it firmly. Clone size, where shown, is once, few, many, or a class for clones that have expanded.

NA	TRBJ1-1	NA	TRBV14	TGTGCCAGCAGCCAAGAATTTACGGGGAGTTGGAACACTGAAGCTTTCTTT	CASSQEFTGSWNTEAFF
NA	TRBJ2-7	NA	TRBV6-8	TGTGCCAGCAGTTACTCCAAAAACTACGAGCAGTACTTC	CASSYSKNYEQYF
NA	TRBJ1-2	NA	TRBV19	TGTGCCAGTAGTATAGAGGACGGACTTTATGGCTACACCTTC	CASSIEDGLYGYTF
few	TRBJ2-7	NA	TRBV19	TGTGCCAGAGACATTCCGGGACTCTACGATCACGAGCAGTACTTC	CARDIPGLYDHEQYF
NA	TRBJ1-3	NA	TRBV2	TGTGCCGGGAGTATAAGAGGAAACACCATATATTTT	CAGSIRGNTIYF
NA	TRBJ1-4	NA	TRBV30	TGTGCCTGGAGACAAAATGAAAAACTGTTTTTT	CAWRQNEKLFF
NA	TRBJ1-1	NA	TRBV10-1	TGCGCCAGCAGTGTCCGAACAGGGTTTGGTGAAGCTTTCTTT	CASSVRTGFGEAFF
NA	TRBJ2-7	NA	TRBV16	TGTGCCAGCAGCCCGACGGGACGGATCTCCTACGAGCAGTACTTC	CASSPTGRISYEQYF
NA	TRBJ2-7	NA	TRBV6-7	TGTGCCAGCAGTGAAGTTGGGGGAAAGCAGTACTTC	CASSEVGGKQYF
NA	TRBJ2-5	NA	TRBV7-6	TGTGCCAGCAGCTTCGTTGTGGGCGGGGAGACCCAGTACTTC	CASSFVVGGETQYF
NA	TRBJ2-5	NA	TRBV11-3	TGTGCCAGCAGCCGACACCAGGGGCATCGGGAGACCCAGTACTTC	CASSRHQGHRETQYF
NA	TRBJ1-2	TRBD1	TRBV29-1	TGCAGCGTTGATCAGGGGGACTATGGCTACACCTTC	CSVDQGDYGYTF
NA	TRBJ2-1	NA	TRBV14	TGTGCCAGCAGCCAAGTATACGGGAGCGCCGAGCAGTTCTTC	CASSQVYGSAEQFF
NA	TRBJ1-1	NA	TRBV29-1	TGCAGCGTTCTGGAACCTGCAGGTTCAACTGAAGCTTTCTTT	CSVLEPAGSTEAFF
NA	TRBJ2-3	TRBD2	TRBV7-6	TGTGCCAGCAGCCCAATACTAGCGGGAGATACAGATACGCAGTATTTT	CASSPILAGDTDTQYF
NA	TRBJ2-7	NA	TRBV28	TGTGCCAGCAGTTTTCCAGGGCCCCCCTACGAGCAGTACTTC	CASSFPGPPYEQYF
NA	TRBJ2-7	NA	TRBV19	TGTGCCAGTAGTATACGGGCAGAATCCTACGAGCAGTACTTC	CASSIRAESYEQYF
NA	TRBJ1-5	NA	TRBV30	TGTGCCTGGAGAGGGAATAGCAATCAGCCCCAGCATTTT	CAWRGNSNQPQHF
NA	TRBJ2-1	TRBD2	TRBV11-3	TGTGCCAGCAGCTTAGTATTGGGCGGGAGGAGCTCCTACAATGAGCAGTTCTTC	CASSLVLGGRSSYNEQFF
NA	TRBJ1-3	NA	TRBV19	TGTGCCAGTAGTTTGGGGGGAGCTGGAAACACCATATATTTT	CASSLGGAGNTIYF
NA	TRBJ1-5	NA	TRBV5-1	TGCGCCAGCAGCTTGGGGGGCCAGGTCAATCAGCCCCAGCATTTT	CASSLGGQVNQPQHF
NA	TRBJ2-4	TRBD2	TRBV6-8	TGTGCCAGCGGCGGGAGGGGCATTGGCCACAACATTCAGTACTTC	CASGGRGIGHNIQYF
once	TRBJ1-1	NA	TRBV7-1	TGTGCCAGCAGCCCCTTGTCCAACACTGAAGCTTTCTTT	CASSPLSNTEAFF
NA	TRBJ2-2	NA	TRBV6-8	TGTGCCAGCAGCGTTTCTTGGGGCACCGGGGAGCTGTTTTTT	CASSVSWGTGELFF
NA	TRBJ2-5	TRBD2	TRBV30	TGTGCCTGGAGCACGGGAGGGACCCAGTACTTC	CAWSTGGTQYF
NA	TRBJ1-6	NA	TRBV6-8	TGTGCCAGCAGTTACTCGGGGGCCGGGACGTCGGGGAGGAGATCACCCCTCCACTTT	CASSYSGAGTSGRRSPLHF
NA	TRBJ2-1	TRBD1	TRBV15	TGTGCCACCAGCAGAGATCTTCAGGGGACAGGGGGGGATGAGCAGTTCTTC	CATSRDLQGTGGDEQFF
NA	TRBJ2-1	NA	TRBV14	TGTGCCAGCAGCCCCACCGGGGTAGCGCGGGATGAGCAGTTCTTC	CASSPTGVARDEQFF
NA	TRBJ2-7	TRBD1	TRBV12-5	TGTGCTAGTGGTCAGACAGGGGAGTACGAGCAGTACTTC	CASGQTGEYEQYF
NA	TRBJ2-5	TRBD1	TRBV6-8	TGTGCCAGCACCTGGACAGGGGGCGGTTGGGAGACCCAGTACTTC	CASTWTGGGWETQYF
NA	TRBJ1-2	TRBD1	TRBV6-8	TGTGCCAGCAGTTACTCGACAGGGGTCTATGGCTACACCTTC	CASSYSTGVYGYTF
NA	TRBJ2-7	NA	TRBV30	TGTGCCTGGAGTAGGGCAGACGAGCAGTACTTC	CAWSRADEQYF
NA	TRBJ1-3	NA	TRBV29-1	TGCAGCGTTGTATTTAATATGGGAAACACCATATATTTT	CSVVFNMGNTIYF
NA	TRBJ1-5	NA	TRBV19	TGTGCCAGTAGTATTCAGGTACAGCCCAATCAGCCCCAGCATTTT	CASSIQVQPNQPQHF
NA	TRBJ1-6	NA	TRBV6-8	TGTGCCAGCAGTTTTTCCCCCGGGACCTGGACGAATTCACCCCTCCACTTT	CASSFSPGTWTNSPLHF
NA	TRBJ1-6	NA	TRBV11-3	TGTGCCAGCAGCTTTCGCGGGGTTAATTCACCCTTCCACTTT	CASSFRGVNSPFHF
NA	TRBJ1-6	NA	TRBV19	TGTGCCAGTAGTATAGAGGCCGGGGTCGGGAATTCACCCCTCCACTTT	CASSIEAGVGNSPLHF